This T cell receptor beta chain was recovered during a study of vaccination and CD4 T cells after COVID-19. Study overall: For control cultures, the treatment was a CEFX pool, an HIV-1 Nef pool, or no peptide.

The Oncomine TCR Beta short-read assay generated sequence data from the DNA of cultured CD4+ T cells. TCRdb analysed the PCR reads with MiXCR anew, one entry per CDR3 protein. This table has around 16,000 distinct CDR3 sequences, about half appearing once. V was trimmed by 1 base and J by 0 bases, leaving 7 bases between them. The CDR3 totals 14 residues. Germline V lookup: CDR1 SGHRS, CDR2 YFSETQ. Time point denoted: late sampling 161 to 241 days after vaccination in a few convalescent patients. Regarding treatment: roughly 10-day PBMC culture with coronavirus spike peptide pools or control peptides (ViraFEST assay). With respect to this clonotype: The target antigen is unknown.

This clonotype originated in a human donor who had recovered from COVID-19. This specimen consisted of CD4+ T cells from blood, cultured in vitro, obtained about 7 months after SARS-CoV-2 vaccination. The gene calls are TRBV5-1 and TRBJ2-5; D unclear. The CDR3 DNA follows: TGCGCCAGCAGCTTGCTGACATACCAAGAGACCCAGTACTTC. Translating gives CASSLLTYQETQYF. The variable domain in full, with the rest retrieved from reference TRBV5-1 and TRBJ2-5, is KAGVTQTPRYLIKTRGQQVTLSCSPISGHRSVSWYQQTPGQGLQFLFEYFSETQRNKGNFPGRFSGRQFSNSRSEMNVSTLELGDSALYLCASSLLTYQETQYFGPGTRLLVL.